The rows below give T cell receptor beta chains drawn from one sample of a study of T-cell memory formation after mild COVID-19. TCRdb ran MiXCR on the 5' RACE reads and lists one entry per CDR3 protein. This sample yields about 430,000 distinct CDR3 sequences, of which 15% to 20% are seen a single time; 20% to 25% belongs to the top ten. The specimen was PBMCs or a T cell subset sorted from them (not recorded which). The receptors originated from a young man who had mild COVID-19 (a few samples of this study predate the infection). Cell type and time point are not known. Both conserved end residues are part of each CDR3. The order of the fields is clone size, V gene, J gene, D gene, CDR3 protein, CDR3 DNA. The D gene is left open where the match is weak. Size is stated for part of the rows, as once, few or many counts, or as a class when the clone is expanded.

NA	TRBV29-1	TRBJ2-2	NA	CSVFGTNTGELFF	TGCAGCGTTTTCGGCACGAACACCGGGGAGCTGTTTTTT
NA	TRBV5-1	TRBJ2-4	TRBD2	CASSSQRGRGGNIQYF	TGCGCCAGCAGCTCCCAGCGGGGGAGAGGGGGAAACATTCAGTACTTC
NA	TRBV15	TRBJ2-7	NA	CATSRATGLLLSSYEQYF	TGTGCCACCAGCAGAGCGACGGGACTTCTCCTTTCCTCCTACGAGCAGTACTTC
few	TRBV20-1	TRBJ2-3	NA	CSAEGGGRGTDTQYF	TGCAGTGCTGAGGGGGGGGGCCGGGGCACAGATACGCAGTATTTT
few	TRBV15	TRBJ1-4	NA	CATSRARGGGDYEKLFF	TGTGCCACCAGCAGAGCCCGGGGCGGGGGGGATTATGAAAAACTGTTTTTT
few	TRBV27	TRBJ2-5	NA	CASSRKTPGQETQYF	TGTGCCAGCAGCCGGAAAACTCCGGGACAAGAGACCCAGTACTTC
once	TRBV4-2	TRBJ1-5	NA	CASSQVLGQPKHF	TGTGCCAGCAGCCAAGTACTTGGCCAGCCCAAGCATTTT
few	TRBV5-1	TRBJ1-1	TRBD1	CASGATRGQSNTEAFF	TGCGCCAGCGGTGCCACAAGGGGACAGTCGAACACTGAAGCTTTCTTT
NA	TRBV27	TRBJ2-7	TRBD1	CASKPGTVRYEQYF	TGTGCCAGCAAGCCCGGGACAGTAAGGTACGAGCAGTACTTC
few	TRBV6-5	TRBJ2-7	NA	CASSYSASTYEQYF	TGTGCCAGCAGTTACTCCGCATCTACCTACGAGCAGTACTTC
NA	TRBV5-1	TRBJ1-6	NA	CASSLGGFDSPLHF	TGCGCCAGCAGCTTGGGAGGTTTTGATTCACCCCTCCACTTT
few	TRBV10-2	TRBJ2-3	NA	CASRGTAADTQYF	TGCGCCAGCAGAGGGACTGCAGCAGATACGCAGTATTTT
few	TRBV7-2	TRBJ2-7	TRBD2	CATSRAGGYEQYF	TGTGCCACCTCGCGTGCGGGGGGCTACGAGCAGTACTTC
few	TRBV5-1	TRBJ1-6	TRBD1	CASSSRRGQGSPLHF	TGCGCCAGCAGCAGCCGAAGGGGGCAGGGTTCACCCCTCCACTTT
few	TRBV12-3/TRBV12-4	TRBJ2-7	TRBD2	CASRLAGASSYEQYF	TGTGCCAGCAGACTAGCGGGGGCGAGCTCCTACGAGCAGTACTTC
NA	TRBV5-6	TRBJ1-1	TRBD1	CASSITGVNTAFF	TGTGCCAGCAGCATTACAGGGGTGAATACGGCTTTCTTT
few	TRBV4-1	TRBJ2-1	NA	CASSRFLQSHNEQFF	TGCGCCAGCAGCCGCTTTTTGCAGTCACACAATGAGCAGTTCTTC
few	TRBV18	TRBJ2-7	TRBD1	CASSPGPGQGAYEQYF	TGTGCCAGCTCACCAGGACCGGGACAGGGGGCTTACGAGCAGTACTTC
NA	TRBV10-3	TRBJ2-3	TRBD2	CAISESAGGLNTQYF	TGTGCCATCAGTGAGTCGGCGGGGGGTCTAAATACGCAGTATTTT
many	TRBV6-4	TRBJ2-1	NA	CASSEGATRGYEQFF	TGTGCCAGCAGTGAGGGGGCCACTAGAGGCTATGAGCAGTTCTTC
NA	TRBV20-1	TRBJ2-2	NA	CSARPSAPFTGELFF	TGCAGTGCTAGACCCTCGGCCCCCTTTACCGGGGAGCTGTTTTTT
NA	TRBV7-2	TRBJ2-5	NA	CASSRFWGVGETQYF	TGTGCCAGCAGTCGTTTTTGGGGGGTTGGTGAGACCCAGTACTTC
NA	TRBV6-5	TRBJ1-1	NA	CASSYILNTEAFF	TGTGCCAGCAGTTATATCCTGAACACTGAAGCTTTCTTT
few	TRBV6-1	TRBJ1-4	NA	CASSVEEQTKLFF	TGTGCCAGCAGCGTGGAGGAACAGACTAAACTGTTTTTT
few	TRBV20-1	TRBJ2-4	NA	CSARPPILLNIQYF	TGCAGTGCTAGACCCCCAATTCTCCTCAACATTCAGTACTTC
few	TRBV5-4	TRBJ1-1	NA	CASSLEMSWGNTEAFF	TGTGCCAGCAGCTTGGAGATGTCTTGGGGGAACACTGAAGCTTTCTTT
many	TRBV5-1	TRBJ2-5	NA	CASSSGSPTETQYF	TGCGCCAGCAGTTCCGGGAGTCCCACGGAGACCCAGTACTTC
NA	TRBV12-3/TRBV12-4	TRBJ1-5	NA	CASRRRGTGDNQPQHF	TGTGCCAGCAGGCGCCGGGGCACGGGGGACAATCAGCCCCAGCATTTT
NA	TRBV6-1	TRBJ2-3	TRBD2	CASSGVLAGGQYF	TGTGCCAGCAGTGGCGTATTAGCGGGGGGACAGTATTTT
few	TRBV7-9	TRBJ1-1	NA	CASSIQGNGAEAFF	TGTGCCAGCAGCATACAGGGTAATGGTGCTGAAGCTTTCTTT
NA	TRBV27	TRBJ1-4	NA	CASSPMAASGEKLFF	TGTGCCAGCAGCCCAATGGCCGCGTCGGGGGAAAAACTGTTTTTT
NA	TRBV7-9	TRBJ2-7	TRBD2	CASSTSSGGAVNEQYF	TGTGCCAGCAGCACTTCTAGCGGGGGGGCAGTAAACGAGCAGTACTTC
NA	TRBV20-1	TRBJ2-7	NA	CSAVRRNHYEQYF	TGCAGTGCTGTCAGGCGGAATCACTACGAGCAGTACTTC
many	TRBV6-2/TRBV6-3	TRBJ2-6	NA	CASTGANVLTF	TGTGCCAGCACCGGGGCCAACGTCCTGACTTTC
NA	TRBV10-2	TRBJ1-5	NA	CASSESSNQPQHF	TGCGCCAGCAGTGAGTCGAGCAATCAGCCCCAGCATTTT
few	TRBV15	TRBJ2-5	NA	CATSRDMGVETQYF	TGTGCCACCAGCAGAGATATGGGGGTGGAGACCCAGTACTTC
NA	TRBV24-1	TRBJ2-2	NA	CATSERFTGELFF	TGTGCCACCAGTGAACGGTTCACCGGGGAGCTGTTTTTT
NA	TRBV28	TRBJ2-5	NA	CASRGGGGAEVETQYF	TGTGCCAGCAGGGGAGGTGGCGGGGCCGAGGTGGAGACCCAGTACTTC
NA	TRBV4-3	TRBJ2-1	NA	CASSQANYNEQFF	TGCGCCAGCAGCCAGGCGAACTACAATGAGCAGTTCTTC
few	TRBV6-1	TRBJ2-5	TRBD1	CASAQWQGAGETQYF	TGTGCCAGCGCACAGTGGCAGGGGGCGGGGGAGACCCAGTACTTC
NA	TRBV5-1	TRBJ1-5	NA	CASSSELNQPQHF	TGCGCCAGCAGCTCGGAGTTGAATCAGCCCCAGCATTTT
few	TRBV18	TRBJ1-5	NA	CASSPGGSSNQPQHF	TGTGCCAGCTCACCTGGGGGGTCGAGCAATCAGCCCCAGCATTTT
NA	TRBV12-3/TRBV12-4	TRBJ2-7	TRBD2	CASSSGTSGADEQYF	TGTGCCAGCAGCTCCGGGACTAGCGGGGCAGACGAGCAGTACTTC
NA	TRBV6-5	TRBJ1-2	TRBD1	CASSRRQGYAYGYTF	TGTGCCAGCAGCCGCCGACAGGGATATGCCTATGGCTACACCTTC
NA	TRBV4-1	TRBJ2-3	TRBD1	CASRPPGQGLGAQYF	TGCGCCAGCAGGCCCCCGGGACAGGGCCTCGGGGCGCAGTATTTT
few	TRBV10-3	TRBJ1-3	NA	CAVQAQNSGNTIYF	TGTGCCGTCCAGGCCCAAAACTCTGGAAACACCATATATTTT
NA	TRBV5-6	TRBJ1-2	NA	CASSLREGGVYTF	TGTGCCAGCAGCTTACGCGAGGGGGGGGTCTACACCTTC
NA	TRBV5-6	TRBJ2-3	TRBD2	CASTRGPGGQETDTQYF	TGTGCCAGCACCCGGGGGCCGGGGGGGCAGGAGACAGATACGCAGTATTTT
few	TRBV7-2	TRBJ1-5	NA	CASSTQGSNQPQHF	TGTGCCAGCAGTACACAGGGTTCCAATCAGCCCCAGCATTTT
few	TRBV4-1	TRBJ2-2	NA	CASSQEVQGPGELFF	TGCGCCAGCAGCCAAGAGGTCCAGGGGCCCGGGGAGCTGTTTTTT
few	TRBV3-1	TRBJ2-3	NA	CASTFGRVTDTQYF	TGTGCCAGCACCTTCGGGCGGGTCACAGATACGCAGTATTTT
NA	TRBV10-3	TRBJ2-3	NA	CAIRLDLASDTQYF	TGTGCCATCAGACTAGACCTCGCCTCAGATACGCAGTATTTT
NA	TRBV7-9	TRBJ2-1	NA	CASSLAEGSYNEQFF	TGTGCCAGCAGCTTAGCCGAAGGCTCCTACAATGAGCAGTTCTTC
NA	TRBV5-1	TRBJ1-4	NA	CASSLRTEEKLFF	TGCGCCAGCAGCTTGCGGACCGAGGAAAAACTGTTTTTT
few	TRBV3-1	TRBJ1-4	TRBD1	CASSQGTGTGALDEKLFF	TGTGCCAGCAGCCAAGGGACCGGGACAGGGGCTTTAGATGAAAAACTGTTTTTT
NA	TRBV29-1	TRBJ1-3	NA	CSVRGPTGNTIYF	TGCAGCGTGCGGGGACCGACGGGAAACACCATATATTTT
NA	TRBV5-1	TRBJ2-5	NA	CASSSQNVQETQYF	TGCGCCAGCAGCTCACAGAATGTACAAGAGACCCAGTACTTC